This T cell receptor beta chain was documented in a study of T cell responses to AZD1222 COVID-19 vaccine. From germline, CDR1 is MDHEN and CDR2 SYDVKM. The CDR3 has 16 residues. The table came from immunoSEQ multiplex PCR; TCRdb's copy has only in-frame clones and leaves some out. Of around 120,000 clones listed, around 88% are singletons. A word on this clone: At one of its ends the junction is not consistent with the germline gene, which may arise from a read error.

The sample in question was peripheral blood, obtained on day 0 of AZD1222 vaccination. This chain links TRBV28 with TRBJ1-2; D remains unclear. The clonotype was recovered from an adult in good health. CDR3 protein: CASSLSQTTDNFGYTF. The CDR3 nucleotides read TGTGCCAGCAGTTTATCCCAGACGACGGATAACTTTGGCTACACCTTC.